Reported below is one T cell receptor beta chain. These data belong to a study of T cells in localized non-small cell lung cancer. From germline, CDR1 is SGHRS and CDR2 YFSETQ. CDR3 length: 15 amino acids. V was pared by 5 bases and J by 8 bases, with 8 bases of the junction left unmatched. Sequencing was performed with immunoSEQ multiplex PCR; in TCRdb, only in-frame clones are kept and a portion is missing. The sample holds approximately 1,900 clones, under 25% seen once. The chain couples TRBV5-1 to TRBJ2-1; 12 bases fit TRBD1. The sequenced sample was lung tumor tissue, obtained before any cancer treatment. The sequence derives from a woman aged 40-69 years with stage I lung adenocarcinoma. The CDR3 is CASRITGTGGDEQFF. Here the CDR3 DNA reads TGCGCCAGCAGGATTACCGGGACAGGGGGCGATGAGCAGTTCTTC.